This T cell receptor (beta chain) was recovered during a study of T-cell reconstitution after alpha-beta-depleted transplantation in children. As to this clonotype: What it recognizes is unknown.

CDR3 length: 17 amino acids. After removal of 5 bases from V and 5 bases from J, the junction contained 17 bases not matched to a gene. The germline V gene encodes CDR1 SGDLS and CDR2 YYNGEE. This sample's TCRbeta library carried unique molecular identifier barcodes. TCRdb recomputed calls from the PCR reads with MiXCR, one row per CDR3 protein. The top ten hold around 5% of the sample, which has 900,000 or so distinct CDR3 sequences, 16% seen once. General study points: Reported findings indicate that, about two months after transplant, alpha-beta T cells came from several hundred expanded clones, which were derived from non-depleted graft cells. After one year, T-cell counts and TCRbeta diversity mostly came from new T cells.

The TCR was taken from a male patient younger than 18 who had a stem cell transplant for acute lymphoblastic leukemia, so the T cells may come from the graft donor. The specimen was PBMCs, mostly from graft donor cells, collected 360 days after TCRalphabeta/CD19-depleted stem cell transplant. This rearrangement joins TRBV9 to TRBJ2-5; 8 bases are shared with TRBD2. As DNA, the CDR3 is TGTGCCAGCAGTGCCCGGACTAGCACGCTGGGTGGGGAGACCCAGTACTTC. Its protein product is CASSARTSTLGGETQYF.